The present TCR beta chain was sequenced within a study of beta chain features in type 1 diabetes. Germline loops: CDR1 SEHNR, CDR2 FQNEAQ (reference sequence). Trimming stripped 5 bases from V and 2 bases from J, with 16 bases between. The CDR3 has 16 residues. Of the isolated RNA, all was reverse transcribed, and so the sequenced material was expressed TCRB transcripts. The protocol was immunoSEQ multiplex PCR, while the TCRdb copy is restricted to in-frame clones and leaves out a portion. The sample lists some 900,000 clones, roughly 17% seen once, with about 0.02% in the top ten. The genes are TRBV7-9 and TRBJ1-5, with D unclear. This receptor was taken from a woman in her late teens or twenties in good health. The sequenced sample consisted of naive CD4+ T cells from blood. The CDR3 here is CASSPRDGSGNQPQHF. The CDR3 DNA follows: TGTGCCAGCAGCCCTCGAGATGGCAGTGGCAATCAGCCCCAGCATTTT. Filled out from reference TRBV7-9 and TRBJ1-5, the complete variable domain reads DTGVSQNPRHKITKRGQNVTFRCDPISEHNRLYWYRQTLGQGPEFLTYFQNEAQLEKSRLLSDRFSAERPKGSFSTLEIQRTEQGDSAMYLCASSPRDGSGNQPQHFGDGTRLSIL.